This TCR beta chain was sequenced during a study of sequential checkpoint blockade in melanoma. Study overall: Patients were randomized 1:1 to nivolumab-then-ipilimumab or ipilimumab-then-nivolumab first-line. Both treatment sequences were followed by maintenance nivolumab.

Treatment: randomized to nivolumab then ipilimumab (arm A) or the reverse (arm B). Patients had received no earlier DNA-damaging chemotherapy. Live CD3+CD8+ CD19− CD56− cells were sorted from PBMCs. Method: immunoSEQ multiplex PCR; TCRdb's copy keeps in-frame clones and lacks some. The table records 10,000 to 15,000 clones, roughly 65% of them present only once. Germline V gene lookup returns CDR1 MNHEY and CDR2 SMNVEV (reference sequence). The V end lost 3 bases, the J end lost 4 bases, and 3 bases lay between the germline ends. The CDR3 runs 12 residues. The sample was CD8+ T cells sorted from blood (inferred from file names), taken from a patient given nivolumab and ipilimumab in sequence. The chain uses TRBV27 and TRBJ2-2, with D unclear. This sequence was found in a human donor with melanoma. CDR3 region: CASSFSTGELFF. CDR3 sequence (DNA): TGTGCCAGCAGTTTTAGCACCGGGGAGCTGTTTTTT.